These 14 T cell receptor beta chains originate from one sample sequenced in a study of CD8 T cells in Susac syndrome. Reverse transcription of roughly 0.5 to 1 ug RNA was carried out with random hexamers. TCRdb ran MiXCR on the immunoSEQ multiplex PCR reads and lists one entry per CDR3 protein. The table shows 120,000 or so distinct CDR3 sequences, with roughly 94% occurring only once. Sequenced sample: CD8+ T cells from PBMCs. The receptors were sampled from a human donor with Susac syndrome.

The V gene is TRBV5-6, the J gene TRBJ2-5; tentatively, D is TRBD1 or TRBD2 (5 bases each). V dropped 4 bases and J dropped 3 bases, with 10 bases sitting between them. The CDR3 contains 13 residues. Germline values: CDR1 SGHDT, CDR2 YYEEEE. CDR3 nucleotide sequence: TGTGCCAGCAGCCCATGGGGGAAAGAGACCCAGTACTTC. Residues: CASSPWGKETQYF.

The chain couples TRBV30 to TRBJ1-1, with 8 bases lining up with TRBD1. V trimming: 4 bases; J trimming: 6 bases; junction bases outside the gene matches: 4. This CDR3 comprises 12 residues. CDR1 and CDR2 (germline): GTSNPN, SVGIG (reference sequence). The CDR3 DNA follows: TGTGCCTGGAAAGAACAGGGGGCTGAAGCTTTCTTT. Residues: CAWKEQGAEAFF.

V usage is TRBV20-1 and J usage is TRBJ2-2; perhaps D is TRBD1 or TRBD2 (5 bases each). V shed 3 bases and J shed 6 bases, with 20 bases lying between them. The CDR3 has 16 amino acids. CDR1 DFQATT and CDR2 SNEGSKA come from the germline V gene (reference sequence). CDR3 amino acids: CSARRSGAGDAGELFF. CDR3 in DNA: TGCAGTGCTAGGAGGTCCGGGGCCGGGGACGCCGGGGAGCTGTTTTTT.

The genes are TRBV4-3 and TRBJ1-2; 11 nucleotides align to TRBD1. This CDR3 contains 18 residues. The trim removed 0 bases at V and 6 bases at J, leaving 12 bases unmatched. Germline V lookup: CDR1 LGHNA, CDR2 YSLEER. In DNA form, the CDR3 reads TGCGCCAGCAGCCAAGATCGGACAGGGGGCTTAGCGTGGGATGGCTACACCTTC. Translation: CASSQDRTGGLAWDGYTF.

The chain couples TRBV12-5 to TRBJ2-7; possibly TRBD1 for D (5 bases). This CDR3 comprises 13 residues. Germline CDR1 is LGHNT and CDR2 is FRNRAP. Deletions cut 3 bases from V and 2 bases from J, with 8 bases between. CDR3 sequence reads: CASGFDRTYEQYF. The DNA for the CDR3 is TGTGCTAGTGGTTTTGACAGAACCTACGAGCAGTACTTC.

V is TRBV29-1 and J is TRBJ2-1, with D perhaps matching TRBD1 or TRBD2 (6 bases each). The CDR3 spans 14 residues. V lost 8 bases and J lost 6, with 20 bases in between. Germline assignment: CDR1 SQVTM and CDR2 ANQGSEA. The CDR3 is CSLYLGGPSNEQFF. The CDR3, as DNA: TGCAGCCTCTATCTGGGGGGCCCTAGCAATGAGCAGTTCTTC.

The chain links TRBV7-9 to TRBJ2-1; 8 bases agree with TRBD2. CDR1 is SEHNR and CDR2 is FQNEAQ in the germline V gene (reference sequence). The CDR3 is 15 amino acids. The ends lost 2 bases at V and 6 bases at J; junction bases unmatched: 6. For the CDR3, the DNA is TGTGCCAGCAGCTTAAGTAGCGGGGCTGGCAATGAGCAGTTCTTC. Translating it yields CASSLSSGAGNEQFF.

The chain combines TRBV4-3 with TRBJ1-2; possibly TRBD1 for D (6 bases). The V gene lost 0 bases and the J gene lost 5 bases, with 19 bases spanning the gap. This CDR3 is 17 amino acids long. CDR1 and CDR2 from the germline V gene are LGHNA and YSLEER. The CDR3: CASSQDRQDGLYYGYTF. The DNA for the CDR3 is TGCGCCAGCAGCCAAGACCGACAGGACGGATTATATTATGGCTACACCTTC.

V gene TRBV3-1 combines with J gene TRBJ2-6; D possibly corresponds to TRBD2 (5 bases). From germline, CDR1 is LGHDT and CDR2 YNNKEL (reference sequence). The ends were cut back, 5 bases at V and 2 bases at J, with 10 bases in the middle. There are 15 residues in the CDR3. The CDR3 nucleotides read TGTGCCAGCAGCATCACCGGGACTGGGGCCAACGTCCTGACTTTC. This codes for CASSITGTGANVLTF.

The J gene is TRBJ2-5, the V gene TRBV15, with 9 bases aligning to TRBD2. Germline-derived CDR1 and CDR2 are LNHNV and YYDKDF (reference sequence). The CDR3 is 16 amino acids. Trimming at V came to 0 bases and at J to 1 base, leaving 3 bases not matched to a gene. The CDR3 loop is CATSREAGGRQETQYF. As DNA, the CDR3 is TGTGCCACCAGCAGAGAAGCGGGGGGCCGCCAAGAGACCCAGTACTTC.

The V and J genes are TRBV29-1 and TRBJ1-2; TRBD1 matches at 8 bases. CDR1 and CDR2 (germline): SQVTM, ANQGSEA. V shed 7 bases and J 4 bases; nucleotides not matched to a gene: 8. The CDR3 loop spans 13 amino acids. The CDR3 loop is CSASGTGVYGYTF. The CDR3 bases are TGCAGCGCCTCTGGGACAGGAGTCTATGGCTACACCTTC.

V and J are TRBV20-1 and TRBJ2-2; 14 bases are shared with TRBD2. With 3 bases clipped from V and 7 bases from J, the junction kept 7 bases outside the gene matches. The CDR3 has 16 amino acids. The germline CDR1 and CDR2 sequences are DFQATT and SNEGSKA (reference sequence). The CDR3 sequence is CSASGLAGGRSGELFF. The CDR3 nucleotides read TGCAGTGCTAGCGGACTAGCGGGGGGCCGGAGCGGGGAGCTGTTTTTT.

The chain couples TRBV29-1 to TRBJ1-2; D is uncertain. V lost 6 bases and J 4 bases, leaving 15 bases between the germline ends. CDR1 is SQVTM, CDR2 ANQGSEA, per germline. CDR3 length: 13 amino acids. In DNA form, the CDR3 reads TGCAGCGTACCGTATCCGGCCCTCTATGGCTACACCTTC. It encodes CSVPYPALYGYTF.

This CDR3 is CASRTSEETQYF. CDR3 DNA: TGTGCCAGCAGGACTAGCGAGGAGACCCAGTACTTC. V gene TRBV7-9 combines with J gene TRBJ2-5, with 8 bases lining up with TRBD2. CDR3 length equals 12 residues. Trimming took 6 bases from V and 5 from J; bases not matched to a gene: 2. Germline V CDR1 and CDR2: SEHNR, FQNEAQ (reference sequence).